This entry lists 9 T cell receptor beta chains sequenced from one sample in a study of Ad26.COV2.S vaccination and SARS-CoV-2 variants. Described treatment: some 20 received Ad26.COV2.S at low or high dose, single or two shots; 5 received placebo; per-sample allocation not given. Specimen acquisition occurred on day 63 following the initial vaccine or placebo injection. Assay: immunoSEQ multiplex PCR; the TCRdb copy retains only in-frame clones and omits some. Counted here are 400,000 to 450,000 clones, approximately 90% occurring once; the ten biggest clones make up roughly an eighth. The sample was peripheral blood, taken in a trial of Ad26.COV2.S vaccine versus placebo. The receptor set was obtained from a person between 18 and 59 years old who received the Ad26.COV2.S COVID-19 vaccine or a placebo.

The V call is TRBV4-1, the J call TRBJ2-7; 11 bases fit TRBD2. J gave up 6 bases and V 4 bases, and 8 bases lay outside the gene matches. The V gene's germline CDR1 is MGHRA and CDR2 YSYEKL. The CDR3 loop spans 15 amino acids. As DNA, the CDR3 is TGCGCCAGCAGCCCACGACTAGCGGGGTCATTCGAGCAGTACTTC. It is translated as CASSPRLAGSFEQYF.

The chain carries TRBV11-3 and TRBJ2-1; 12 bases map to TRBD2. J lost 9 bases, V lost 5 bases, and 5 bases had no gene match. This CDR3 is built from 14 residues. Germline-derived CDR1 and CDR2 are SGHNT and YENEEA. CDR3 residues: CASSGRLAGAEQFF. The CDR3 nucleotides read TGTGCCAGCAGCGGCCGACTAGCGGGAGCTGAGCAGTTCTTC.

CDR3 coding DNA: TGTGCCAGTAGTATAGATCCACAGGGTCTCAATCAGCCCCAGCATTTT. It is translated as CASSIDPQGLNQPQHF. V usage is TRBV19 and J usage is TRBJ1-5; perhaps TRBD1 as D (6 bases). The V gene lost 0 bases and the J gene lost 3 bases, with 12 bases spanning the gap. In germline, CDR1 is LNHDA, CDR2 SQIVND (reference sequence). The CDR3 is made up of 16 amino acids.

This clone has more than one count but fewer than ten. V usage is TRBV28 and J usage is TRBJ2-7; possibly TRBD1 for D (7 bases). The CDR3 runs 16 residues. The germline V gene has CDR1 MDHEN and CDR2 SYDVKM. V lost 5 bases and J lost 4, with 21 bases in between. The chain's CDR3 is CASSPGGTSTVYEQYF. Written as DNA, the CDR3 is TGTGCCAGCAGTCCAGGGGGGACATCTACAGTTTACGAGCAGTACTTC. Based on the CDR3 plus reference TRBV28 and TRBJ2-7, the full variable domain is DVKVTQSSRYLVKRTGEKVFLECVQDMDHENMFWYRQDPGLGLRLIYFSYDVKMKEKGDIPEGYSVSREKKERFSLILESASTNQTSMYLCASSPGGTSTVYEQYFGPGTRLTVT.

CDR3 bases: TGTGCCAGCAGCCCGAACCCGGGACATAACTCCTACGAGCAGTACTTC. Protein product: CASSPNPGHNSYEQYF. The chain joins TRBV11-2 to TRBJ2-7; tentative D call: TRBD1 (6 bases). The germline CDR1 and CDR2 sequences are SGHAT and FQNNGV. This CDR3 has 16 residues. Trimming pared 5 bases from V and 0 bases from J, leaving 17 bases between.

The gene calls are TRBV9 and TRBJ2-7, with 10 bases lining up with TRBD2. Trimming at V came to 3 bases and at J to 5 bases, leaving 5 bases not matched to a gene. The germline V gene encodes CDR1 SGDLS and CDR2 YYNGEE. CDR3 length: 14 residues. This CDR3 reads CASSGSGRPNEQYF. CDR3 DNA sequence: TGTGCCAGCAGCGGTAGCGGGAGGCCAAACGAGCAGTACTTC. The full variable domain, rest sourced from reference TRBV9 and TRBJ2-7, is DSGVTQTPKHLITATGQRVTLRCSPRSGDLSVYWYQQSLDQGLQFLIQYYNGEERAKGNILERFSAQQFPDLHSELNLSSLELGDSALYFCASSGSGRPNEQYFGPGTRLTVT.

V usage is TRBV2 and J usage is TRBJ1-4; D gene ambiguous. The CDR3 is made up of 14 amino acids. Trimming pared 6 bases from V and 8 bases from J, leaving 16 bases between. CDR1 is SNHLY, CDR2 FYNNEI, per germline. The DNA of the CDR3 is TGTGCCAGCAGAGCCGGGTTAGGTCGAGAAAAACTGTTTTTT. It translates to CASRAGLGREKLFF.

This sequence joins TRBV4-2 and TRBJ1-3; possible D gene TRBD1, 6 bases. Germline V CDR1 and CDR2: LGHNA, YNFKEQ. Deletions cut 1 base from V and 2 bases from J, with 12 bases between. The CDR3 consists of 16 residues. Written as DNA, the CDR3 is TGTGCCAGCAGCCAAGGGGCGGGGGGGCCTGGAAACACCATATATTTT. Translated: CASSQGAGGPGNTIYF.

The J gene is TRBJ2-7, the V gene TRBV2; the D is unclear. Trimming removed 4 bases at V and 2 bases at J, with 12 bases between. The V gene's germline CDR1 is SNHLY and CDR2 FYNNEI. The CDR3 has 14 residues. CDR3: CASSGFRNPYEQYF. The CDR3 DNA reads as TGTGCCAGCAGTGGATTTCGGAATCCCTACGAGCAGTACTTC.